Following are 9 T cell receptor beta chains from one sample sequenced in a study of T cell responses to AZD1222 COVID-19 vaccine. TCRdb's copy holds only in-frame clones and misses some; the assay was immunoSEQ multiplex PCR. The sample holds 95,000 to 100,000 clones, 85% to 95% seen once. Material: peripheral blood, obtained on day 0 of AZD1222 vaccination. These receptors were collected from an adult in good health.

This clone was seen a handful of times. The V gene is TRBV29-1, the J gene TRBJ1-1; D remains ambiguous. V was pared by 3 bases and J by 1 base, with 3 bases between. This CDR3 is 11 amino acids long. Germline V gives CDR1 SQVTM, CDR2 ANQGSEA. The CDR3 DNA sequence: TGCAGCGTTGACAGGAACACTGAAGCTTTCTTT. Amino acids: CSVDRNTEAFF.

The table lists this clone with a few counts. The CDR3 DNA sequence: TGTGCCAGCAGCCCAAGACAGGGGAATTCACCCCTCCACTTT. Its translation is CASSPRQGNSPLHF. The V and J genes are TRBV3-1 (or the pseudogene TRBV3-2) and TRBJ1-6, with 8 bases matching TRBD1. The length of the CDR3 is 14 residues. After removal of 4 bases from V and 7 bases from J, the junction contained 3 bases not matched to a gene. Looked up from germline, CDR1 is LGHDT and CDR2 is YNNKEL (reference sequence).

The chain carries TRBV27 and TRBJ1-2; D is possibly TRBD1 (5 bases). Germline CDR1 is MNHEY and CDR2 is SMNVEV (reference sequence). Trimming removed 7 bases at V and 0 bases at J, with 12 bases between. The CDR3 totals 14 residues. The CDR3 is CASMGGKANYGYTF. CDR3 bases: TGTGCCAGCATGGGGGGGAAAGCTAACTATGGCTACACCTTC.

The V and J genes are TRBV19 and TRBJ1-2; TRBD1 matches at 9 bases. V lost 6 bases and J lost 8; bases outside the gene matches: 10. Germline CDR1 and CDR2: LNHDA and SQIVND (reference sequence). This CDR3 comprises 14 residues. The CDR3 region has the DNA TGTGCCAGTAGACCCCCAGGGACAGGGAGCGGCTACACCTTC. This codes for CASRPPGTGSGYTF.

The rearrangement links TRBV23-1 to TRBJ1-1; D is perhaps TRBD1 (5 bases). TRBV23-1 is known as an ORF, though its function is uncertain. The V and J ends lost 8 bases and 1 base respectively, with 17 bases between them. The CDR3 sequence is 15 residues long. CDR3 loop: CASPAKGTQNTEAFF. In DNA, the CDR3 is TGCGCCAGCCCCGCCAAGGGGACCCAGAACACTGAAGCTTTCTTT.

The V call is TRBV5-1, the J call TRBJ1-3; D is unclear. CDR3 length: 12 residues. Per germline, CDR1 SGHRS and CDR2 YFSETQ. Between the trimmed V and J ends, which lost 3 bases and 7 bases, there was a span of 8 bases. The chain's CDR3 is CASSSDLNTIYF. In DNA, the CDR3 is TGCGCCAGCAGCTCGGACCTCAACACCATATATTTT.

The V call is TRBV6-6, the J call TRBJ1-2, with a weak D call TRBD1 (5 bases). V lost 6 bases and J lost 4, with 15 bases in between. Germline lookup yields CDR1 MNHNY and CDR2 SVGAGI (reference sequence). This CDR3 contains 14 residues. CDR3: CASSREQEAYGYTF. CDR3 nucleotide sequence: TGTGCCAGCAGCCGAGAACAGGAGGCCTATGGCTACACCTTC.

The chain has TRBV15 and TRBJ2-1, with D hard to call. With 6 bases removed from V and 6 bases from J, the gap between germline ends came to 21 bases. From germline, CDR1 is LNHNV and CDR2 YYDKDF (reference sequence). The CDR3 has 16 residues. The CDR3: CATSPLASPFFNEQFF. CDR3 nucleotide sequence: TGTGCCACCAGTCCATTAGCCTCCCCCTTCTTCAATGAGCAGTTCTTC.

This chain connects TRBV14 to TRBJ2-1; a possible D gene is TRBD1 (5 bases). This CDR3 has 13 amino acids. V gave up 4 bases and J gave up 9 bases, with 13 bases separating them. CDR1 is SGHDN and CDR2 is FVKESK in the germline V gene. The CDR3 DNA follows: TGTGCCAGCAGCCGGGAAAGCCAGGGTGAGCAGTTCTTC. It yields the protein CASSRESQGEQFF.